This paragraph reports one T cell receptor beta chain. The antigen is undetermined. In the PCR, 60 Vbeta and 13 Jbeta primers were used. Measured with immunoSEQ multiplex PCR; TCRdb has only the in-frame clones, and not every one. The table has about 130,000 clones, about two thirds seen once. The source of the sample is a study of cytomegalovirus exposure and HLA in healthy donors. CDR1 and CDR2 from the germline V gene are SGHRS and YFSETQ. The CDR3 covers 15 residues. The V and J ends lost 4 bases and 4 bases, in that order; junction bases with no gene match: 4. Study-wide points: Common viral pathogens seemed to be connected with several of the most significant clusters, according to a later analysis.

The V and J genes are TRBV5-1 and TRBJ2-2; TRBD1 matches at 10 bases. The source material was PBMCs. This clonotype was obtained from a man in his forties in good health and CMV-seropositive. The CDR3 DNA reads TGCGCCAGCAGCGGGGACAGGGGAAGCACCGGGGAGCTGTTTTTT. Translating gives CASSGDRGSTGELFF.